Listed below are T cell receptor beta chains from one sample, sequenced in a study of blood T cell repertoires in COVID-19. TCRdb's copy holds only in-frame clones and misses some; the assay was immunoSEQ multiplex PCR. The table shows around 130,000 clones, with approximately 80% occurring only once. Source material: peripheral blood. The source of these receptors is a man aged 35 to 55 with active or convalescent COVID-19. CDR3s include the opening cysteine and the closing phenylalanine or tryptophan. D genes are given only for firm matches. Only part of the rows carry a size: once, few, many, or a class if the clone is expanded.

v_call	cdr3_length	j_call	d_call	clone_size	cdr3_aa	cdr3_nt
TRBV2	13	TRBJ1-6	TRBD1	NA	CASSRDRLSPLHF	TGTGCCAGCAGCCGGGACAGGCTATCACCCCTCCACTTT
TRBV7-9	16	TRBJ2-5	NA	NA	CASSRIAGTVQETQYF	TGTGCCAGCAGCCGGATTGCGGGGACAGTCCAAGAGACCCAGTACTTC
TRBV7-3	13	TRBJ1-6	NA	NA	CASSLDRNSPLHF	TGTGCCAGCAGCCTGGACAGAAATTCACCCCTCCACTTT
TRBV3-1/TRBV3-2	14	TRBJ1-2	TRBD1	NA	CASSQGTGTGGYTF	TGTGCCAGCAGCCAAGGAACCGGGACAGGCGGCTACACCTTC
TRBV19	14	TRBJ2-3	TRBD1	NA	CASTNQGAPDTQYF	TGTGCCAGTACCAATCAGGGGGCCCCAGATACGCAGTATTTT
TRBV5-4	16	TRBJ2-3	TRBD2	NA	CASSLLAGGLPDTQYF	TGTGCCAGCAGCTTACTAGCGGGGGGGCTACCAGATACGCAGTATTTT
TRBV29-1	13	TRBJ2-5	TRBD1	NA	CSVVGTGGETQYF	TGCAGCGTTGTGGGGACAGGGGGAGAGACCCAGTACTTC
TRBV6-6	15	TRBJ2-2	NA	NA	CASSPAGQNTGELFF	TGTGCCAGCAGCCCGGCGGGCCAGAACACCGGGGAGCTGTTTTTT
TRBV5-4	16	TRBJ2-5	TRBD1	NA	CASSPAGTGGQETQYF	TGTGCCAGCAGCCCAGCAGGGACAGGGGGTCAAGAGACCCAGTACTTC
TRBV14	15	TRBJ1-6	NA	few	CASSQSVTTDSPLHF	TGTGCCAGCAGCCAATCGGTGACAACAGATTCACCCCTCCACTTT
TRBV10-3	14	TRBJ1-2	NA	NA	CAISLDGGNYGYTF	TGTGCCATCAGTCTTGACGGGGGGAACTATGGCTACACCTTC
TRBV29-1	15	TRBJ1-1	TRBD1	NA	CSVEPPGQVNTEAFF	TGCAGCGTTGAACCCCCGGGACAGGTGAACACTGAAGCTTTCTTT
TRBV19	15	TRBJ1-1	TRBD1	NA	CASSELQGVGTEAFF	TGTGCCAGTAGTGAACTACAGGGGGTGGGCACTGAAGCTTTCTTT
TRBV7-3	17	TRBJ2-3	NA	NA	CASSPYPVATSTDTQYF	TGTGCCAGCAGCCCCTACCCGGTGGCGACTAGCACAGATACGCAGTATTTT
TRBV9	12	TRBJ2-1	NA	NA	CASSAQGNEQFF	TGTGCCAGCAGCGCACAGGGAAATGAGCAGTTCTTC
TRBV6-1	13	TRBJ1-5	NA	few	CASSEVYNQPQHF	TGTGCCAGCAGTGAAGTCTACAATCAGCCCCAGCATTTT
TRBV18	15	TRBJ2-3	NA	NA	CASSLIQGSTDTQYF	TGTGCCAGCTCACTGATACAGGGTAGCACAGATACGCAGTATTTT
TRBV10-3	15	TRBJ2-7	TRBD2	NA	CAISGPSGVLYEQYF	TGTGCCATCAGTGGTCCAAGCGGGGTGCTCTACGAGCAGTACTTC
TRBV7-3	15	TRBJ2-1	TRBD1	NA	CASSITGQGVHEQFF	TGTGCCAGCAGCATCACGGGACAGGGAGTCCATGAGCAGTTCTTC
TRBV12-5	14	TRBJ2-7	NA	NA	CASGLTVSSYEQYF	TGTGCTAGTGGTTTGACAGTGAGCTCCTACGAGCAGTACTTC
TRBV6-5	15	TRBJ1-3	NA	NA	CASSLGQYSGNTIYF	TGTGCCAGCAGTCTTGGACAGTACTCTGGAAACACCATATATTTT
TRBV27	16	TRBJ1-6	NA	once	CASSLGVKGHDSPLHF	TGTGCCAGCAGTTTAGGGGTTAAGGGGCACGATTCACCCCTCCACTTT
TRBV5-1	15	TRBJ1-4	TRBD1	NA	CASSLGQGAREKLFF	TGCGCCAGCAGCTTAGGACAGGGGGCGCGTGAAAAACTGTTTTTT
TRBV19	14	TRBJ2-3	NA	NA	CASIEDTRTDTQYF	TGTGCCAGTATTGAGGATACTAGAACAGATACGCAGTATTTT
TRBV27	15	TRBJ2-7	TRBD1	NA	CASSLTGSVGYEQYF	TGTGCCAGCAGTTTGACAGGGTCGGTTGGATACGAGCAGTACTTC
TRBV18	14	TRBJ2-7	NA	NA	CASSPRTLTYEQYF	TGTGCCAGCTCACCAAGGACACTGACCTACGAGCAGTACTTC
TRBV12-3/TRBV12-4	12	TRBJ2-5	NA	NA	CASSLTQETQYF	TGTGCCAGCAGTTTAACTCAAGAGACCCAGTACTTC
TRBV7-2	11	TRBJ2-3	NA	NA	CASSPLPTQYF	TGTGCCAGCAGCCCCCTTCCTACGCAGTATTTT
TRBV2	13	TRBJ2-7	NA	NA	CASSVQGGYEQYF	TGTGCCAGCAGCGTACAGGGGGGGTACGAGCAGTACTTC
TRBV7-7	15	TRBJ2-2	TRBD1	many	CASSLDRANTGELFF	TGTGCTAGCAGCTTGGACAGGGCGAACACCGGGGAGCTGTTTTTT
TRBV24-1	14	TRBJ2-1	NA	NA	CATSDSTQGNEQFF	TGTGCCACCAGTGATTCTACGCAGGGGAATGAGCAGTTCTTC
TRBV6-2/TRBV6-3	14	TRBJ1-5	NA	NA	CASSYSAGPQPQHF	TGTGCCAGCAGTTACTCGGCAGGCCCTCAGCCCCAGCATTTT
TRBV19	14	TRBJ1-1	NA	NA	CASSEQAGSDEAFF	TGTGCCAGTAGCGAGCAGGCGGGAAGTGATGAAGCTTTCTTT
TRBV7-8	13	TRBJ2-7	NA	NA	CASSLAPGNEQYF	TGTGCCAGCAGCTTAGCGCCCGGGAACGAGCAGTACTTC
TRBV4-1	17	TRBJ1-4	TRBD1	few	CASSQGQGALGKEKLFF	TGCGCCAGCAGCCAAGGTCAGGGGGCGCTGGGGAAGGAAAAACTGTTTTTT
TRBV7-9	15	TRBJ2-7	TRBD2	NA	CASSLGRGGLYEQYF	TGTGCCAGCAGCTTAGGGCGGGGGGGCCTCTACGAGCAGTACTTC
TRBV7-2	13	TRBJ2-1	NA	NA	CASSYGTNNEQFF	TGTGCCAGCAGCTATGGGACAAACAATGAGCAGTTCTTC
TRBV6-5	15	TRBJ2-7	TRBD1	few	CASSIGTGSLLEQYF	TGTGCCAGCAGTATCGGGACAGGTTCTTTACTCGAGCAGTACTTC
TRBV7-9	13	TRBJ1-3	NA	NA	CASTLSTGNTIYF	TGTGCCAGCACCCTCTCTACGGGAAACACCATATATTTT
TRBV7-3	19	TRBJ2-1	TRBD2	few	CASSLTVSGEIIGYNEQFF	TGTGCCAGCAGCTTAACGGTTAGCGGGGAAATCATAGGTTACAATGAGCAGTTCTTC
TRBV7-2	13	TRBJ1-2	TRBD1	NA	CASSPTRGLGYTF	TGTGCCAGCAGCCCAACCAGGGGGCTTGGCTACACCTTC
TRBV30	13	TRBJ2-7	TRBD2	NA	CAWTRGGADEQYF	TGTGCCTGGACCCGCGGGGGGGCAGATGAGCAGTACTTC
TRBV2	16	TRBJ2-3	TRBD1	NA	CASKLQGVGSTDTQYF	TGTGCCAGCAAACTACAGGGGGTAGGGAGCACAGATACGCAGTATTTT
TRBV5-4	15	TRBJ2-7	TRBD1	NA	CASSLDGTGVYEQYF	TGTGCCAGCAGCTTGGATGGGACAGGGGTCTACGAGCAGTACTTC
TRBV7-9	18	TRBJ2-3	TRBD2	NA	CASSPSFRGVTSTDTQYF	TGTGCCAGCAGCCCGAGTTTTCGGGGGGTTACTAGCACAGATACGCAGTATTTT
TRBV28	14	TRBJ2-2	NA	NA	CASSLFAGIRGLFF	TGTGCCAGCAGTTTATTCGCAGGGATTAGGGGGCTGTTTTTT
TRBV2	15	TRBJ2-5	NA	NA	CASSAPTGFRETQYF	TGTGCCAGCAGTGCGCCCACAGGGTTTAGAGAGACCCAGTACTTC
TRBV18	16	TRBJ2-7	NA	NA	CASSPLENRETYEQYF	TGTGCCAGCTCACCACTCGAGAACAGGGAGACCTACGAGCAGTACTTC
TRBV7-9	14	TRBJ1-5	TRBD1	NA	CASSYPGQDQPQHF	TGTGCCAGCAGTTACCCGGGACAGGATCAGCCCCAGCATTTT
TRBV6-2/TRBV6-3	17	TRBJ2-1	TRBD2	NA	CASSTSSGGSSYNEQFF	TGTGCCAGCAGCACGTCCTCGGGGGGGAGCTCCTACAATGAGCAGTTCTTC
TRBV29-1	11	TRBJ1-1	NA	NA	CSVVMNTEAFF	TGCAGCGTTGTAATGAACACTGAAGCTTTCTTT